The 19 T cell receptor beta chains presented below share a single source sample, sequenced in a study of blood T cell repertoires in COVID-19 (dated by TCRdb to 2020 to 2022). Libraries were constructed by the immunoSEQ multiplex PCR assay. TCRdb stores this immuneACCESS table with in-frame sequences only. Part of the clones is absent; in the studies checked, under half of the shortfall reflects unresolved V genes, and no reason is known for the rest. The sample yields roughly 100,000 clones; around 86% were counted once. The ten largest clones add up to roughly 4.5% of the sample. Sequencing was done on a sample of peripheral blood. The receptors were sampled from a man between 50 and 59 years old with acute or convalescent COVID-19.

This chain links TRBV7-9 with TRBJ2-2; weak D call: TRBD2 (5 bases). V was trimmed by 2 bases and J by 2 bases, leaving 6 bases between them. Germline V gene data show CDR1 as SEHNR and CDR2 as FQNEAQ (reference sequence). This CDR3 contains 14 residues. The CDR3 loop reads CASSLSGNTGELFF. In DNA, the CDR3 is TGTGCCAGCAGCTTATCGGGAAACACCGGGGAGCTGTTTTTT.

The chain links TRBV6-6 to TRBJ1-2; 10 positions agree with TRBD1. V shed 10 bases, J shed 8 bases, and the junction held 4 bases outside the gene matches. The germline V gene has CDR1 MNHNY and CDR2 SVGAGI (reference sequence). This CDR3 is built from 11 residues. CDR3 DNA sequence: TGTGCCACGGGGACAGGGGCAGGCTACACCTTC. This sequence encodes CATGTGAGYTF.

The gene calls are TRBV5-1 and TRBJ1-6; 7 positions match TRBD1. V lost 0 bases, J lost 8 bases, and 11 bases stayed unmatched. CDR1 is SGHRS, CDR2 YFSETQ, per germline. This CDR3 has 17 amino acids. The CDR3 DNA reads TGCGCCAGCAGCTTGGAAGCTATAGGGGGCGGCTATTCACCCCTCCACTTT. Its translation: CASSLEAIGGGYSPLHF. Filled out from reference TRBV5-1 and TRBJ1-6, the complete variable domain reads KAGVTQTPRYLIKTRGQQVTLSCSPISGHRSVSWYQQTPGQGLQFLFEYFSETQRNKGNFPGRFSGRQFSNSRSEMNVSTLELGDSALYLCASSLEAIGGGYSPLHFGNGTRLTVT.

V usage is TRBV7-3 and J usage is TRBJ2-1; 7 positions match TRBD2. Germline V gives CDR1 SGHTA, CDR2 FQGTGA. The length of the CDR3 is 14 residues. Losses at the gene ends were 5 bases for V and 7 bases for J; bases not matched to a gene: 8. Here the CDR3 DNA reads TGTGCCAGCAGCAGAAGGGCGGGAGCAAATGAGCAGTTCTTC. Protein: CASSRRAGANEQFF.

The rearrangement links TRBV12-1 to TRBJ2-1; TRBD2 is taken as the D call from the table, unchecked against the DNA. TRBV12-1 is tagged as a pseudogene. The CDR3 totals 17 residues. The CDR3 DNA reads TGTGCCAGCAGCTTAGCTAGCGGGAGAACGCCCTACAATGAGCAGTTCTTC. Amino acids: CASSLASGRTPYNEQFF.

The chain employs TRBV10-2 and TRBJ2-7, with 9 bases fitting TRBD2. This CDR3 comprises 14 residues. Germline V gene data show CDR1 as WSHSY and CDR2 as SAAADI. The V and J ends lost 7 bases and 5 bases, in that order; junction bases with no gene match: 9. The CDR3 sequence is CASNPGLAIHEQYF. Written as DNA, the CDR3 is TGCGCCAGCAACCCGGGACTAGCTATCCACGAGCAGTACTTC.

CDR3 protein: CASSLNAGGNTEAFF. The CDR3 DNA reads TGTGCCAGCAGCTTAAACGCGGGCGGGAACACTGAAGCTTTCTTT. The chain carries TRBV7-3 and TRBJ1-1; D is unresolved. The V end lost 1 base, the J end lost 1 base, and 10 bases lay between the germline ends. Per germline, CDR1 SGHTA and CDR2 FQGTGA. This CDR3 comprises 15 residues.

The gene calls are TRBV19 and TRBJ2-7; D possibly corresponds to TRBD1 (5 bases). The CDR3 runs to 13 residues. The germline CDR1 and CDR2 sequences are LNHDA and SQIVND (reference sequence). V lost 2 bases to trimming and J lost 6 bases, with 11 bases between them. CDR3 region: CASSIQGMGEQYF. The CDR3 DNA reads TGTGCCAGTAGTATACAGGGCATGGGCGAGCAGTACTTC.

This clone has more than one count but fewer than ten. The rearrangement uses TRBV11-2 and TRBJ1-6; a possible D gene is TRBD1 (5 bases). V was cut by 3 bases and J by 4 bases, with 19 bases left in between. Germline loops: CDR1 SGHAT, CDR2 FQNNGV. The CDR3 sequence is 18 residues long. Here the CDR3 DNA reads TGTGCCAGCAGCTTGAAGACAGTTATATCATCATATAATTCACCCCTCCACTTT. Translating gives CASSLKTVISSYNSPLHF.

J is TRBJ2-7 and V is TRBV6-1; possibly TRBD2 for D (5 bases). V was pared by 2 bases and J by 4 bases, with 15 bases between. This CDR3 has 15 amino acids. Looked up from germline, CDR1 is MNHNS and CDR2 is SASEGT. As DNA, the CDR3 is TGTGCCAGCAGTGAATTGAGGACTCGAGTTTACGAGCAGTACTTC. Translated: CASSELRTRVYEQYF.

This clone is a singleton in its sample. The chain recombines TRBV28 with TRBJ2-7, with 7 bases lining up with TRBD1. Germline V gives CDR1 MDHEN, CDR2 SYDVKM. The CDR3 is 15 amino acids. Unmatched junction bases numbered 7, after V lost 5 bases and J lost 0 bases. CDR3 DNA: TGTGCCAGCAGTGCCACGACAGGGCGCTCCTACGAGCAGTACTTC. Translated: CASSATTGRSYEQYF.

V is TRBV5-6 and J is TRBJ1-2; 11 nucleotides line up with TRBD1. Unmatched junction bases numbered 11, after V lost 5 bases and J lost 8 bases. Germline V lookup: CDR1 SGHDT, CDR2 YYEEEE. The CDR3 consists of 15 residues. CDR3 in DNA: TGTGCCAGCAGTCGCCCGGGACAGGGGGGTAGGGGCTACACCTTC. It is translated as CASSRPGQGGRGYTF.

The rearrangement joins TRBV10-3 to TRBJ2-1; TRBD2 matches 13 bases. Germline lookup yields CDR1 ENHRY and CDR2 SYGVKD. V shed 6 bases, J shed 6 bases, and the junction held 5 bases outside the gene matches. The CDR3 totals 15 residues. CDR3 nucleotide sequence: TGTGCCATCAGCGTGACTAGCGGGAGGACCAATGAGCAGTTCTTC. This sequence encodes CAISVTSGRTNEQFF.

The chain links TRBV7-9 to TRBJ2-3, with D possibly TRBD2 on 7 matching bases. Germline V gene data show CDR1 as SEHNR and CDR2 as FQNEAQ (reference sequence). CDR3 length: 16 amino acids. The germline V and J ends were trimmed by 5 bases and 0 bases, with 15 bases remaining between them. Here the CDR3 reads CASSPEGGSSTDTQYF. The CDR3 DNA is TGTGCCAGCAGCCCCGAGGGGGGGTCGAGCACAGATACGCAGTATTTT.

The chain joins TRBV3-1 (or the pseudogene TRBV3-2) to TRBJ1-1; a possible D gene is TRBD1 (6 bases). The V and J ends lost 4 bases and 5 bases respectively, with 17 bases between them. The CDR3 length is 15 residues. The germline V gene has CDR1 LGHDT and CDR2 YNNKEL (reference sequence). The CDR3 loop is CASSPTGSDDTEAFF. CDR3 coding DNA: TGTGCCAGCAGCCCAACAGGGTCTGATGATACTGAAGCTTTCTTT.

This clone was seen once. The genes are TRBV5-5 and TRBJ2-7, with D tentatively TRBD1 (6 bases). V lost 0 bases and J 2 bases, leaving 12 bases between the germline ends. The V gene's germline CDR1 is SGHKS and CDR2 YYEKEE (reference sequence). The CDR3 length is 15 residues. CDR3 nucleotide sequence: TGTGCCAGCAGCTTGGTCAGGGGTATCGCCTACGAGCAGTACTTC. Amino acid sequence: CASSLVRGIAYEQYF. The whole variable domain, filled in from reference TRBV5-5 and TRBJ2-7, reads DAGVTQSPTHLIKTRGQQVTLRCSPISGHKSVSWYQQVLGQGPQFIFQYYEKEERGRGNFPDRFSARQFPNYSSELNVNALLLGDSALYLCASSLVRGIAYEQYFGPGTRLTVT.

In DNA, the CDR3 is TGTGCCAGCAGCTCGGGACTAGCGGTTAATACAGATACGCAGTATTTT. This encodes CASSSGLAVNTDTQYF. The genes are TRBV7-3 and TRBJ2-3, with 11 bases fitting TRBD2. The CDR3 is 16 residues long. The germline gives CDR1 SGHTA, CDR2 FQGTGA. V was clipped by 4 bases and J by 3 bases; unmatched bases: 6.

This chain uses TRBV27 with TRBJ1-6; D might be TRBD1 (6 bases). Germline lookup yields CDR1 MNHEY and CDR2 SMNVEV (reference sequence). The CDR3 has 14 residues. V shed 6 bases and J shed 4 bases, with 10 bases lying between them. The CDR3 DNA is TGTGCCAGCAGCCGGGACAATTATAATTCACCCCTCCACTTT. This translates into CASSRDNYNSPLHF.

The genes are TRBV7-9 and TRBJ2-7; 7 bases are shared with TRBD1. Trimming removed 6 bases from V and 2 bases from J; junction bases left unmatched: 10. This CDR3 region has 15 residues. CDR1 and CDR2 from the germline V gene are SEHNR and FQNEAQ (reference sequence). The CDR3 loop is CASSLGQRTPYEQYF. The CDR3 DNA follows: TGTGCCAGCAGTCTGGGACAGCGTACCCCCTACGAGCAGTACTTC.